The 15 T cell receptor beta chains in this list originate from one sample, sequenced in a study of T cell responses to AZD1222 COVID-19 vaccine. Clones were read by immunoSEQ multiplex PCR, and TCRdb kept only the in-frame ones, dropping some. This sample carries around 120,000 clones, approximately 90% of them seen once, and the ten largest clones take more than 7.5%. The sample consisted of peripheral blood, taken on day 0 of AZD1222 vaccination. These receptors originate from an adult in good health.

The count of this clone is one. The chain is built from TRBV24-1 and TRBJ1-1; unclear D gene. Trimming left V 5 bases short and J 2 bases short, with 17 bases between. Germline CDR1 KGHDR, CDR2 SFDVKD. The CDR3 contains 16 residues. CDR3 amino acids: CATSVSRPGANTEAFF. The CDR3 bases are TGTGCCACCAGTGTTTCCCGGCCTGGAGCTAACACTGAAGCTTTCTTT.

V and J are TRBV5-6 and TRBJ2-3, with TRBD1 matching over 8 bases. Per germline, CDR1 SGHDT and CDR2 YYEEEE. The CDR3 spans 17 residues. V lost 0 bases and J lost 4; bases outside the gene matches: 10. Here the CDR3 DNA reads TGTGCCAGCAGCTTGGAATTTGGGACAGGAGGGCCAGATACGCAGTATTTT. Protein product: CASSLEFGTGGPDTQYF.

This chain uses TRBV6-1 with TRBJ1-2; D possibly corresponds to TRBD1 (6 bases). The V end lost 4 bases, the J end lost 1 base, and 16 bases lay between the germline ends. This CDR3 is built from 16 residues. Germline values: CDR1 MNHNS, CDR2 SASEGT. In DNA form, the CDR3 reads TGTGCCAGCAGTGGGGCCGGGACACAGTTTAACTATGGCTACACCTTC. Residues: CASSGAGTQFNYGYTF.

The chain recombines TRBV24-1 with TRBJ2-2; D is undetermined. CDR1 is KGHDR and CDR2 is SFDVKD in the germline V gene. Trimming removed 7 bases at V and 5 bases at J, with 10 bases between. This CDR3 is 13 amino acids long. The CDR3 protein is CATRDGPTGELFF. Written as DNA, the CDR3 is TGTGCCACCAGGGACGGGCCAACCGGGGAGCTGTTTTTT.

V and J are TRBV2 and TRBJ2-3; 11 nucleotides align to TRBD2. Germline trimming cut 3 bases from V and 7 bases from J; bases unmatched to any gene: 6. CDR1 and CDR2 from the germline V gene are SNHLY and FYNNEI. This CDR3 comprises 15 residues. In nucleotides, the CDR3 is TGTGCCAGCAGTGAGACTAGCGGGAAAATAAATACGCAGTATTTT. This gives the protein CASSETSGKINTQYF.

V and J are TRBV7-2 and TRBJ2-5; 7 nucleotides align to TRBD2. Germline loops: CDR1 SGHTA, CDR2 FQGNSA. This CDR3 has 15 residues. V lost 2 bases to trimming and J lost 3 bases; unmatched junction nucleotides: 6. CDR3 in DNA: TGTGCCAGCAGCTTACTAGGACTAGAGGAAGAGACCCAGTACTTC. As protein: CASSLLGLEEETQYF. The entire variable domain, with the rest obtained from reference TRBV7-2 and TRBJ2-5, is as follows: GAGVSQSPSNKVTEKGKDVELRCDPISGHTALYWYRQSLGQGLEFLIYFQGNSAPDKSGLPSDRFSAERTGGSVSTLTIQRTQQEDSAVYLCASSLLGLEEETQYFGPGTRLLVL.

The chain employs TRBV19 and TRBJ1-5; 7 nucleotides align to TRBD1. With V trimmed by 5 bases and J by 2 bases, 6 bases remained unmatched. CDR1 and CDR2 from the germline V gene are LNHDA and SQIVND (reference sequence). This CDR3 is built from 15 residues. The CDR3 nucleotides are TGTGCCAGTAGTGATCGACAGGGTGGCAATCAGCCCCAGCATTTT. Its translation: CASSDRQGGNQPQHF.

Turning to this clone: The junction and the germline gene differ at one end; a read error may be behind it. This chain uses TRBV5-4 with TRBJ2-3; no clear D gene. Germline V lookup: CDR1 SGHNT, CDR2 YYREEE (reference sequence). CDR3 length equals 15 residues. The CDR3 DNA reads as TGTGCCAGCAGTTTGGCGGACGATAGCACAGATACGCAGTATTTT. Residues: CASSLADDSTDTQYF.

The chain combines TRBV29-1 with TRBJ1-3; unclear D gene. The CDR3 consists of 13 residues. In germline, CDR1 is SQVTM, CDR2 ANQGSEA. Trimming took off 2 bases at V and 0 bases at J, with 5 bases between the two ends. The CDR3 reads CSVENISGNTIYF. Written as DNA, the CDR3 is TGCAGCGTTGAAAACATCTCTGGAAACACCATATATTTT. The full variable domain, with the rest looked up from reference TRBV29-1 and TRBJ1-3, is SAVISQKPSRDICQRGTSLTIQCQVDSQVTMMFWYRQQPGQSLTLIATANQGSEATYESGFVIDKFPISRPNLTFSTLTVSNMSPEDSSIYLCSVENISGNTIYFGEGSWLTVV.

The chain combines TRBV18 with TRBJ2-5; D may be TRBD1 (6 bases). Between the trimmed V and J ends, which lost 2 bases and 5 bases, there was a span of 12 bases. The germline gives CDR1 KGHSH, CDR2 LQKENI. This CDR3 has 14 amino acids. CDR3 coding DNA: TGTGCCAGCTCACCAACGGACAGACGGGAGACCCAGTACTTC. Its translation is CASSPTDRRETQYF.

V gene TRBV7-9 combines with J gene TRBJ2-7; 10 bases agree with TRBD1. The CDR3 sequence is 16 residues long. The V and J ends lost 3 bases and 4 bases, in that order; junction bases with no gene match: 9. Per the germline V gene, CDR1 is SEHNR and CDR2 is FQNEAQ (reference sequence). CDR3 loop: CASSFHGTGAGYEQYF. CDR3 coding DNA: TGTGCCAGCAGCTTCCATGGGACAGGGGCGGGATACGAGCAGTACTTC.

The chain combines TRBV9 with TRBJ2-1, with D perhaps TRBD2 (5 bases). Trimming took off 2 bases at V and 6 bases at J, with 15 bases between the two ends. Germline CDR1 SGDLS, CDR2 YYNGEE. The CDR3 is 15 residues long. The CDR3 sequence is CASSVRARDGNEQFF. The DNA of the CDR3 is TGTGCCAGCAGCGTTAGGGCTCGGGATGGCAATGAGCAGTTCTTC.

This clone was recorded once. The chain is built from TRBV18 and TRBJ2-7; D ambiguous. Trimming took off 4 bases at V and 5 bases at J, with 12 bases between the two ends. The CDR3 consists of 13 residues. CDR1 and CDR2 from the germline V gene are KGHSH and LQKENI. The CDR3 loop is CASSRVHEDEQYF. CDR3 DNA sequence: TGTGCCAGCTCACGTGTGCATGAGGACGAGCAGTACTTC.

The CDR3 here is CASSLYGGRNSPLHF. CDR3 nucleotides: TGTGCCAGCAGTTTATACGGGGGCCGTAATTCACCCCTCCACTTT. The chain couples TRBV28 to TRBJ1-6; perhaps TRBD1 as D (6 bases). The CDR3 is 15 amino acids. Germline loops: CDR1 MDHEN, CDR2 SYDVKM. V lost 1 base and J 6 bases, leaving 10 bases between the germline ends.

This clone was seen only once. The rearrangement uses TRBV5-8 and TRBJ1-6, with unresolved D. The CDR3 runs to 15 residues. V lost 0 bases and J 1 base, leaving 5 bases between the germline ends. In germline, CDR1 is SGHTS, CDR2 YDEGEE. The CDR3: CASSLEGSYNSPLHF. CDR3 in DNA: TGTGCCAGCAGCTTGGAAGGGTCCTATAATTCACCCCTCCACTTT.